This T cell receptor beta chain was profiled in a study of cytomegalovirus exposure and HLA in healthy donors. Primers: 60 Vbeta forward and 13 Jbeta reverse. Profiling relied on immunoSEQ multiplex PCR, and the TCRdb table lists in-frame clones only, not all of them. The repertoire includes 180,000 or so clones, over 80% of them detected once, and about 1.6% sits in the top ten. Per the germline V gene, CDR1 is SGHRS and CDR2 is YFSETQ. The CDR3 has 15 amino acids. V shed 0 bases and J 2 bases; nucleotides not matched to a gene: 1. With respect to this clone: Its specificity is unknown.

Study-wide results and limits: What TCR beta sequences reportedly achieved was accurate prediction of HLA-A and HLA-B alleles in most subjects.

Material: PBMCs. The V call is TRBV5-1, the J call TRBJ1-4, with 7 bases matching TRBD1. This TCR derives from a man aged 35-49 years in good health and CMV-seronegative. CDR3 region: CASSLEGATNEKLFF. CDR3 DNA: TGCGCCAGCAGCTTGGAGGGGGCTACTAATGAAAAACTGTTTTTT.